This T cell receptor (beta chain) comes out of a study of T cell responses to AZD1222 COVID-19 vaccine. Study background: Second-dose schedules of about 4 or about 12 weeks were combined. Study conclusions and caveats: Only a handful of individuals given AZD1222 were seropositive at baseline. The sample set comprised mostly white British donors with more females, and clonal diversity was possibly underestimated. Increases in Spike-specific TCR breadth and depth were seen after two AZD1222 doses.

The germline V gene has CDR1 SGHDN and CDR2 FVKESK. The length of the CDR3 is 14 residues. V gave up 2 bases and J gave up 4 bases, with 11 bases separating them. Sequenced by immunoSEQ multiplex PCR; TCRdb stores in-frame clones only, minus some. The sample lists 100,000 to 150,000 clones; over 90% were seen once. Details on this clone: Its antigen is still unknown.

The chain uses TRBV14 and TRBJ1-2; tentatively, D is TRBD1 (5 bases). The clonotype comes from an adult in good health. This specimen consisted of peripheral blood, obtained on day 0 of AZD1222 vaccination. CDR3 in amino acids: CASSQIRGVYGYTF. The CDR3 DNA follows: TGTGCCAGCAGCCAAATCCGAGGGGTCTATGGCTACACCTTC. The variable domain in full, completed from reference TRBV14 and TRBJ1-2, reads EAGVTQFPSHSVIEKGQTVTLRCDPISGHDNLYWYRRVMGKEIKFLLHFVKESKQDESGMPNNRFLAERTGGTYSTLKVQPAELEDSGVYFCASSQIRGVYGYTFGSGTRLTVV.